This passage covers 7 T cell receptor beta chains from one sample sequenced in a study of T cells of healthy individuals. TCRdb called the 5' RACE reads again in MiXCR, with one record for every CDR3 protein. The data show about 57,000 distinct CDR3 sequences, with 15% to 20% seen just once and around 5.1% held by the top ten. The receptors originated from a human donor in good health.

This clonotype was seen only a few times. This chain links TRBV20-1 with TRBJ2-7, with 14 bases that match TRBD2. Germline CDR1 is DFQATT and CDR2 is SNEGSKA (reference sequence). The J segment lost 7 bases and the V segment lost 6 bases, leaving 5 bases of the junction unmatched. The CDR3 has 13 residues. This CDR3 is CSADRTSGGEQYF. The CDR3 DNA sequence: TGCAGTGCCGACCGGACTAGCGGGGGGGAGCAGTACTTC.

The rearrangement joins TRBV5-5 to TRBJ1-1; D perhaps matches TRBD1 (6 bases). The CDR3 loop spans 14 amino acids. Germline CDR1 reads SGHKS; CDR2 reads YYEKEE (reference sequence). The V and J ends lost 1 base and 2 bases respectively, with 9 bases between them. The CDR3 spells CASSLTRGNTEAFF. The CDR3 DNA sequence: TGTGCCAGCAGCTTGACCAGGGGAAACACTGAAGCTTTCTTT.

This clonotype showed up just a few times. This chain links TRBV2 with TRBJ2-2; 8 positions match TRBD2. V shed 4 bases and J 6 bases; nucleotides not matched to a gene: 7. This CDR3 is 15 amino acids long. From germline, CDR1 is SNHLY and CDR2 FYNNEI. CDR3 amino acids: CASSVTSGPAGELFF. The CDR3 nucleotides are TGTGCCAGCAGTGTTACTAGCGGCCCCGCCGGGGAGCTGTTTTTT.

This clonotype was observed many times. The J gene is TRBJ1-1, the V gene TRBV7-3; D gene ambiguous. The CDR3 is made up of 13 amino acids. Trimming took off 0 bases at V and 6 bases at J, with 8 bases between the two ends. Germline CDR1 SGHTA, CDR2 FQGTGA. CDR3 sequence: CASSLTMWSEAFF. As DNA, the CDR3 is TGTGCCAGCAGCTTAACGATGTGGTCTGAAGCTTTCTTT.

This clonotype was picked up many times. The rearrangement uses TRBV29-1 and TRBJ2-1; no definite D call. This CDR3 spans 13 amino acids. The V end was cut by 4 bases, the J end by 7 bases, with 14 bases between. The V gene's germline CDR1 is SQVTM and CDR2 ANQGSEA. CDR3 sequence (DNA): TGCAGCGTTGGTTTAACCCCTCGGAATGAGCAGTTCTTC. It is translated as CSVGLTPRNEQFF.

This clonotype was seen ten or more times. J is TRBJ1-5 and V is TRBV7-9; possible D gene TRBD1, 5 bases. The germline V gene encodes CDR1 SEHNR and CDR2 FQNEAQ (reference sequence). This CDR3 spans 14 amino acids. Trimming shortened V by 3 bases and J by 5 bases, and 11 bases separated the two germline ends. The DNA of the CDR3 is TGTGCCAGCAGCTTGGGGCAGGGTGATCAGCCCCAGCATTTT. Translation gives CASSLGQGDQPQHF.

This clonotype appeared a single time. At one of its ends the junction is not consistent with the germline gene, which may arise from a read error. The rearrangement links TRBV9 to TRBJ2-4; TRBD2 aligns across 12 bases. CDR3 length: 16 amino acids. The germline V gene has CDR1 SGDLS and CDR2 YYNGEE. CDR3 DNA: TGTGCCAGCAGCGTTTCTACTAGCGGGGGGAAAAACATTCCGTACTTC. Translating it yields CASSVSTSGGKNIPYF.